The clone carrying this T cell receptor beta chain has more than one count but fewer than ten. Its specificity is not known. The CDR3 is 14 amino acids. Germline V lookup: CDR1 SNHLY, CDR2 FYNNEI. Between the trimmed V and J ends, which lost 4 bases and 4 bases, there was a span of 13 bases. The sample comes from a study of a mutant IDH1 vaccine in newly diagnosed glioma. Some clones are missing from TCRdb's copy, which holds only in-frame ones; the method was immunoSEQ multiplex PCR. The profile shows roughly 30,000 clones, approximately 78% of them singletons. Stated time point: week 35, safety follow-up. All doses held 300 ug of mutant IDH1 20-mer peptide, with topical imiquimod.

This receptor was taken from a woman aged 40 to 50 with glioma. The sequences come from PBMCs, collected from a glioma patient whose treatment included an IDH1 peptide vaccine. This rearrangement joins TRBV2 to TRBJ1-1; possible D gene TRBD1, 6 bases. The CDR3 is CASSAWGGGTEAFF. CDR3 nucleotide sequence: TGTGCCAGCAGTGCTTGGGGAGGGGGCACTGAAGCTTTCTTT.